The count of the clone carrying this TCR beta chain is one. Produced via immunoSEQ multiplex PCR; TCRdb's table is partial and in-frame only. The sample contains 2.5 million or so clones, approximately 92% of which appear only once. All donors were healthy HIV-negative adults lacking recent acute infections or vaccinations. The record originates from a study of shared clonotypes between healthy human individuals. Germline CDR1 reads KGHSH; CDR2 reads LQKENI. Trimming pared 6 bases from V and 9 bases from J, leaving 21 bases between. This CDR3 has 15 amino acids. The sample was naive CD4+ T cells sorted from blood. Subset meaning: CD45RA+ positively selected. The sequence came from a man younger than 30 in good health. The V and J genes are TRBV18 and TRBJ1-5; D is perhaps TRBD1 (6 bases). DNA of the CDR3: TGTGCCAGCTCCGAAGAACAGGGAGGTTTGTCGCCCCAGCATTTT. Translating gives CASSEEQGGLSPQHF. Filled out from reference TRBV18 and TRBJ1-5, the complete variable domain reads NAGVMQNPRHLVRRRGQEARLRCSPMKGHSHVYWYRQLPEEGLKFMVYLQKENIIDESGMPKERFSAEFPKEGPSILRIQQVVRGDSAAYFCASSEEQGGLSPQHFGDGTRLSIL.